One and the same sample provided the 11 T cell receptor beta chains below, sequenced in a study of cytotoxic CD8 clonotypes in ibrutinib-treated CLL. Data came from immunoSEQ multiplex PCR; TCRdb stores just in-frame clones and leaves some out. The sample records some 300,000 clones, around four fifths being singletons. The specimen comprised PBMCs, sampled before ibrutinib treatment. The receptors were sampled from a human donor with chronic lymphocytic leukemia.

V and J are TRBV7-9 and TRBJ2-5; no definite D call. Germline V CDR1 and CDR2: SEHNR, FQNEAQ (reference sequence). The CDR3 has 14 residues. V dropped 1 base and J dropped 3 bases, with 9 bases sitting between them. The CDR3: CASSLDWAEETQYF. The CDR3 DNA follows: TGTGCCAGCAGCTTAGATTGGGCTGAAGAGACCCAGTACTTC. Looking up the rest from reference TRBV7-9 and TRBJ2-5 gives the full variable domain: DTGVSQNPRHKITKRGQNVTFRCDPISEHNRLYWYRQTLGQGPEFLTYFQNEAQLEKSRLLSDRFSAERPKGSFSTLEIQRTEQGDSAMYLCASSLDWAEETQYFGPGTRLLVL.

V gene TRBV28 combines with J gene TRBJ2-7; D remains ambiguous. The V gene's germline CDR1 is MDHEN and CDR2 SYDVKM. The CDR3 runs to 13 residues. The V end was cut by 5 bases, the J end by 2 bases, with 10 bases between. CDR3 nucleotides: TGTGCCAGCAGTCCCGGCGGAACCTACGAGCAGTACTTC. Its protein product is CASSPGGTYEQYF.

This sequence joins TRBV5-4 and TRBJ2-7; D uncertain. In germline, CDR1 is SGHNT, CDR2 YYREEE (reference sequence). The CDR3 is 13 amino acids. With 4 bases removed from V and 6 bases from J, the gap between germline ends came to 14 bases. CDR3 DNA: TGTGCCAGCAGCAACCGCCCCAGAGGCGAGCAGTACTTC. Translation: CASSNRPRGEQYF. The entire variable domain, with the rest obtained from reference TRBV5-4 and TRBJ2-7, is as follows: ETGVTQSPTHLIKTRGQQVTLRCSSQSGHNTVSWYQQALGQGPQFIFQYYREEENGRGNFPPRFSGLQFPNYSSELNVNALELDDSALYLCASSNRPRGEQYFGPGTRLTVT.

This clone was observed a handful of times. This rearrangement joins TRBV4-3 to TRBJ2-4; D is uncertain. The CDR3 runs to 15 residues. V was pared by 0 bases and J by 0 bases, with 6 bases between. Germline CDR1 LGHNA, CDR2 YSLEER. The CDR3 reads CASSQEQLAKNIQYF. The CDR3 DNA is TGCGCCAGCAGCCAAGAACAGCTAGCCAAAAACATTCAGTACTTC.

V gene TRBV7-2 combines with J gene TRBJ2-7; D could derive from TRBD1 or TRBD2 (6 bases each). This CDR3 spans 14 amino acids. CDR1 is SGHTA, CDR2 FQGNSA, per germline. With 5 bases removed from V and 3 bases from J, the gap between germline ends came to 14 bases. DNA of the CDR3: TGTGCCAGCAGCCCCCCAGGAGGGGGCTACGAGCAGTACTTC. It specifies CASSPPGGGYEQYF.

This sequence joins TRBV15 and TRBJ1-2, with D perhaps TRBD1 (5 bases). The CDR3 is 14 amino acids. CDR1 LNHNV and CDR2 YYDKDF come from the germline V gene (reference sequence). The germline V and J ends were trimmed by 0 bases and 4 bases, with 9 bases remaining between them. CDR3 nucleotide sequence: TGTGCCACCAGCAGAGATCAGGGATTCTATGGCTACACCTTC. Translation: CATSRDQGFYGYTF.

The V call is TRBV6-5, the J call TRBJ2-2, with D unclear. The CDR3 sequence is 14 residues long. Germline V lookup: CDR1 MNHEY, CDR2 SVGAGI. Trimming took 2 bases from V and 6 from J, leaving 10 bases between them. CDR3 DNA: TGTGCCAGCAGTTACCGTCCTTGGTCCGGGGAGCTGTTTTTT. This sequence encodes CASSYRPWSGELFF.

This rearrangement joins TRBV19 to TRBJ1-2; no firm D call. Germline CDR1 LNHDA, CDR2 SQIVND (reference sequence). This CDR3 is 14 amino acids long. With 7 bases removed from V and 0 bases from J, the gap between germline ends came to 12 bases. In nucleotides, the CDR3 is TGTGCCAGTAACTCTGACGCTGCTAACTATGGCTACACCTTC. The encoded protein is CASNSDAANYGYTF.

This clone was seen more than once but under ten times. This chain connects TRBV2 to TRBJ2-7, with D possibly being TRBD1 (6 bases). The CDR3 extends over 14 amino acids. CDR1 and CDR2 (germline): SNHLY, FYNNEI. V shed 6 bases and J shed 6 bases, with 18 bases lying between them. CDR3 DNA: TGTGCCAGCAGCCGGGAACAGGGCGCTCTCGAGCAGTACTTC. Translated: CASSREQGALEQYF.

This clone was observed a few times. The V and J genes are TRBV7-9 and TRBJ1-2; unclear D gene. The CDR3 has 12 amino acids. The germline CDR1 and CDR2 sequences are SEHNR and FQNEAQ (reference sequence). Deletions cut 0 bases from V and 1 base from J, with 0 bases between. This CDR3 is CASSLANYGYTF. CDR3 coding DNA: TGTGCCAGCAGCTTAGCTAACTATGGCTACACCTTC.

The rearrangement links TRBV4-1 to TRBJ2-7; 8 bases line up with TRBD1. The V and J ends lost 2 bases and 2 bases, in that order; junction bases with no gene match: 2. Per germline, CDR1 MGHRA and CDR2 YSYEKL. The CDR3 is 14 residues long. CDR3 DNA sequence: TGCGCCAGCAGCCAAAGACAGGGGACCTACGAGCAGTACTTC. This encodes CASSQRQGTYEQYF.